The 14 T cell receptor beta chains given below trace back to one sample, sequenced in a study of tissue T cells after allogeneic stem cell transplantation. Time point specified: mouse harvest day 14 after allogeneic transplant. Each mouse received 10^7 T-cell-depleted marrow cells plus 10^6 splenic CD5+ T cells by tail vein. Repertoires were generated with immunoSEQ multiplex PCR, while TCRdb's copy carries only in-frame clones and drops some. The sample carries approximately 5,700 clones, roughly 44% recorded once. The sequencing sample was made of gut tissue. These receptors were collected from a female BALB/c mouse given C57BL/6 T cells with graft-versus-host disease after an allogeneic hematopoietic cell transplant.

This clone was found a few times. The genes and germline here are from mouse. At the DNA level, this CDR3 is encoded by other sequences in the same sample as well. The CDR3 bases that were read are TGTGCCAGCAGTCTGCCCGGACAGATTTCCAACGAAAGATTATTT. Amino acids: CASSLPGQISNERLF. The full CDR3 protein is CASSLPGQISNERLFF. V and J are TRBV26 and TRBJ1-4; D perhaps matches TRBD1 (6 bases). Read coverage stops 1 residue before the CDR3 terminus; the germline J gene supplies the remainder. This CDR3 has 16 residues. CDR1 is KGHPV and CDR2 is FQNQEV in the germline V gene (reference sequence). V shed 2 bases and J shed 0 bases, with 10 bases lying between them.

A note on this clone: Gene and germline names: mouse. Read data end 1 residue before the CDR3 end; the end is taken from the germline J gene. This sequence joins TRBV3 and TRBJ2-3; 12 bases map to TRBD2. V lost 1 base and J lost 3; bases outside the gene matches: 2. The CDR3 totals 16 residues. Germline V lookup: CDR1 SNHLY, CDR2 FYNGKV (reference sequence). The CDR3 protein is CASSLVGTGGAETLYF. The DNA read from the CDR3 is TGTGCCAGCAGCTTAGTCGGGACTGGGGGGGCAGAAACGCTGTAT. The full variable domain, its missing parts supplied by reference TRBV3 and TRBJ2-3, is GPKVLQIPSHQIIDMGQMVTLNCDPVSNHLYFYWYKQILGQQMEFLVNFYNGKVMEKSKLFKDQFSVERPDGSYFTLKIQPTALEDSAVYFCASSLVGTGGAETLYFGSGTRLTVL.

About this clone itself: Any gene name here is a mouse gene name. The CDR3: CTCSGQGGGTEVFF. Incomplete CDR3 DNA: TGCACCTGCAGTGGACAGGGAGGCGGCACAGAAGTCTTC. This rearrangement joins TRBV1 to TRBJ1-1; 7 bases match TRBD1. The read falls 1 residue short of the CDR3 end, and the missing part is taken from the germline J gene. Germline-derived CDR1 and CDR2 are NSQYPW and LRSPGD (reference sequence). Germline trimming cut 4 bases from V and 4 bases from J; bases unmatched to any gene: 6. This CDR3 has 14 residues.

This clone was detected only once. Mouse germline and gene names are used. Other DNA sequences within the sample encode an identical CDR3. CDR3: CASSLQGADTQYF. The CDR3 bases that were read are TGTGCCAGCAGTCTACAGGGGGCAGACACCCAGTAC. This chain uses TRBV26 with TRBJ2-5; 9 bases map to TRBD1. Read coverage stops 1 residue before the CDR3 terminus; the germline J gene supplies the remainder. V dropped 3 bases and J dropped 5; count of bases not matched to a gene: 0. Germline V CDR1 and CDR2: KGHPV, FQNQEV (reference sequence). The CDR3 loop spans 13 amino acids. Filled out from reference TRBV26 and TRBJ2-5, the complete variable domain reads NSKVIQTPRYLVKGQGQKAKMRCIPEKGHPVVFWYQQNKNNEFKFLINFQNQEVLQQIDMTEKRFSAECPSNSPCSLEIQSSEAGDSALYLCASSLQGADTQYFGPGTRLLVL.

Of note for this clone: Gene names and germline refer to mouse. From the germline J gene comes the end of the CDR3, since the read stops 1 residue before it. This chain connects TRBV3 to TRBJ2-4; 7 bases line up with TRBD2. This CDR3 is 15 amino acids long. The V and J ends lost 1 base and 0 bases, in that order; junction bases with no gene match: 1. The germline gives CDR1 SNHLY, CDR2 FYNGKV (reference sequence). CDR3 DNA, as far as it was read: TGTGCCAGCAGCTTAGGGGGGGGTAGTCAAAACACCTTGTAC. Protein sequence: CASSLGGGSQNTLY. The complete CDR3 sequence is CASSLGGGSQNTLYF.

This clone was seen only a few times. The gene names given are mouse names. The read falls 1 residue short of the CDR3 end, and the missing part is taken from the germline J gene. V gene TRBV13-1 combines with J gene TRBJ2-3; D ambiguous. Looked up from germline, CDR1 is NSHNY and CDR2 is SYGAGN. There are 12 residues in the CDR3. The ends were cut back, 0 bases at V and 6 bases at J, with 5 bases in the middle. The sequenced CDR3 bases are TGTGCCAGCAGTGATGGGGGTGAAACGCTGTAT. It translates to CASSDGGETLY. The full CDR3 protein is CASSDGGETLYF.

Turning to this clone: The listed genes are named as in mouse. The read ends 1 residue before the CDR3 terminus; that terminus is restored from the germline J gene. This sequence joins TRBV31 and TRBJ2-4; the D gene could be TRBD1 or TRBD2 (5 bases each). Germline V CDR1 and CDR2: GKSSPN, SITVG. V was cut by 2 bases and J by 3 bases, with 9 bases left in between. This CDR3 contains 13 residues. The CDR3 region is CAWSTGEQNTLYF. The sequenced CDR3 bases are TGTGCCTGGAGTACGGGGGAACAAAACACCTTGTAC.

This clone is medium-sized in the sample. Gene names refer to mouse genes. With the read ending 1 residue before the CDR3 end, the germline J gene is used to fill in that end. V gene TRBV3 combines with J gene TRBJ2-4, with D possibly called TRBD1 or TRBD2 (6 bases each). Looked up from germline, CDR1 is SNHLY and CDR2 is FYNGKV (reference sequence). Trimming pared 2 bases from V and 0 bases from J, leaving 9 bases between. CDR3 length: 15 residues. CDR3: CASSLRGLSQNTLYF. Incomplete CDR3 DNA: TGTGCCAGCAGCTTACGGGGGCTTAGTCAAAACACCTTGTAC.

This clone was seen only a few times. Germline and genes: mouse. Coverage ceases 1 residue before the CDR3 finishes, and the germline J gene fills in the end. This chain connects TRBV5 to TRBJ1-4; D is perhaps TRBD1 (6 bases). The CDR3 runs to 15 residues. The V end was cut by 0 bases, the J end by 2 bases, with 7 bases between. Per the germline V gene, CDR1 is LGHNA and CDR2 is YNLKQL (reference sequence). CDR3 sequence: CASSQDGTSNERLFF. The covered CDR3 bases are TGTGCCAGCAGCCAAGACGGGACATCCAACGAAAGATTATTT.

This clone was detected only a few times. Mouse names are used for the genes. The read is 1 residue too short to cover the CDR3 end, so that end is filled in from the germline J gene. The chain uses TRBV22 and TRBJ1-2; the table assigns TRBD1, which was not confirmed against the DNA. TRBV22 corresponds to a pseudogene. CDR3 length: 12 residues. CDR3 region: CASRTSNSDYTF. The DNA read from the CDR3 is TGTGCCAGCAGAACATCAAACTCCGACTACACC.

With respect to this clone: Gene names refer to mouse genes. The read ends 1 residue before the CDR3 terminus; that terminus is restored from the germline J gene. This sequence joins TRBV3 and TRBJ2-3; 9 positions match TRBD1. From germline, CDR1 is SNHLY and CDR2 FYNGKV (reference sequence). The CDR3 totals 15 residues. With V trimmed by 5 bases and J by 2 bases, 5 bases remained unmatched. The CDR3 protein is CASSHRGPVAETLYF. The part of the CDR3 DNA that was read is TGTGCCAGCAGCCACAGGGGGCCGGTTGCAGAAACGCTGTAT. Full variable domain (rest looked up from reference TRBV3 and TRBJ2-3): GPKVLQIPSHQIIDMGQMVTLNCDPVSNHLYFYWYKQILGQQMEFLVNFYNGKVMEKSKLFKDQFSVERPDGSYFTLKIQPTALEDSAVYFCASSHRGPVAETLYFGSGTRLTVL.

A note on this clone: Since a much larger clone is just one base distant, this may be a read error. Genes here carry mouse names. The CDR3 here is CACSARDRNSDYTF. Partial CDR3 DNA: TGCGCCTGCAGTGCGCGGGACAGAAACTCCGACTACACC. The rearrangement links TRBV1 to TRBJ1-2, with 7 bases that match TRBD1. The read gets to within 1 residue of the CDR3 end, and the germline J gene fills in the rest. Germline V gene lookup returns CDR1 NSQYPW and CDR2 LRSPGD (reference sequence). CDR3 length equals 14 residues.

This clone has a handful of counts. Gene names are mouse gene names. The observed sequence ends 1 residue before the CDR3 terminus, with the missing tail filled in from the germline J gene. The rearrangement links TRBV15 to TRBJ1-1, with 9 bases identical to TRBD1. The germline V gene has CDR1 SGHND and CDR2 FRSKSL. V shed 5 bases and J 1 base; nucleotides not matched to a gene: 2. This CDR3 is built from 14 residues. The sequenced CDR3 bases are TGTGCCAGCAGTCGGGGACAGGGGAACACAGAAGTCTTC. The encoded protein is CASSRGQGNTEVF. The whole CDR3 protein reads CASSRGQGNTEVFF.

In its sample, this clone is large. Here the gene names and germline are mouse. Read sequence stops 1 residue before the CDR3 end, and the germline J gene provides the missing end. The rearrangement joins TRBV12-1 to TRBJ2-7; D could derive from TRBD1 or TRBD2 (5 bases each). This CDR3 has 12 residues. Germline V gene sequence: CDR1 SGHSN, CDR2 HYEKVE. V was clipped by 1 base and J by 9 bases, with 12 bases between them. CDR3 DNA (partial): TGTGCCAGCTCTCTGGCGGGGCCTGGACAGTAC. This translates into CASSLAGPGQY. The whole CDR3 reads CASSLAGPGQYF.